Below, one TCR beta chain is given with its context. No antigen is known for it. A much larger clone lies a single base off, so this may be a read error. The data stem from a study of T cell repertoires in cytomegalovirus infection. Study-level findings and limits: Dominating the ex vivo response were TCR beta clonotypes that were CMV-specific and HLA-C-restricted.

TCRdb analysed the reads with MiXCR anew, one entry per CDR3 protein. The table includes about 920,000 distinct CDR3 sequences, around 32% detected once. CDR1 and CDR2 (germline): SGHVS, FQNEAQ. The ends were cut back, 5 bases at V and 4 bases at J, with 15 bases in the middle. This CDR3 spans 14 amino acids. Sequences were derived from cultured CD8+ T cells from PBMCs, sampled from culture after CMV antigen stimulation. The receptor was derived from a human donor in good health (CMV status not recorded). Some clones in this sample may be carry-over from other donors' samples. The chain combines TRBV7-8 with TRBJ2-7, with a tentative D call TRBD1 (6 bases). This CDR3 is CASSVGTHHYEQYV. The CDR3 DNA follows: TGTGCCAGCAGCGTCGGGACACACCATTACGAGCAGTACGTC.